These 13 T cell receptor beta chains originate from one sample sequenced in a study of blood T cell repertoires in COVID-19. Using immunoSEQ multiplex PCR, the repertoire was profiled, and TCRdb retains in-frame clones only, with some absent. The sample yields around 250,000 clones, roughly 80% seen once. Sequencing was performed on peripheral blood. These receptors originate from a woman aged 18-29 years with acute or convalescent COVID-19.

The V gene is TRBV19, the J gene TRBJ2-1; maybe TRBD1 (6 bases). Germline CDR1 is LNHDA and CDR2 is SQIVND (reference sequence). V lost 4 bases and J lost 0, with 10 bases in between. CDR3 length equals 15 residues. Here the CDR3 reads CASSTQGSSYNEQFF. The DNA of the CDR3 is TGTGCCAGTAGTACCCAGGGGAGCTCCTACAATGAGCAGTTCTTC.

The rearrangement links TRBV29-1 to TRBJ1-1; D ambiguous. The CDR3 is 11 residues long. Trimming pared 3 bases from V and 2 bases from J, leaving 4 bases between. Per the germline V gene, CDR1 is SQVTM and CDR2 is ANQGSEA. CDR3 nucleotide sequence: TGCAGCGTTGATCAAAACACTGAAGCTTTCTTT. Translation gives CSVDQNTEAFF. Full variable domain (missing parts from reference TRBV29-1 and TRBJ1-1): SAVISQKPSRDICQRGTSLTIQCQVDSQVTMMFWYRQQPGQSLTLIATANQGSEATYESGFVIDKFPISRPNLTFSTLTVSNMSPEDSSIYLCSVDQNTEAFFGQGTRLTVV.

The rearrangement uses TRBV24-1 and TRBJ2-1, with 10 bases identical to TRBD2. Germline V gene lookup returns CDR1 KGHDR and CDR2 SFDVKD. The CDR3 consists of 16 residues. The trim removed 3 bases at V and 5 bases at J, leaving 6 bases unmatched. CDR3 in amino acids: CATSDATSGPHNEQFF. The CDR3 region has the DNA TGTGCCACCAGTGATGCGACTAGCGGGCCTCACAATGAGCAGTTCTTC.

A remark on this clone: The junction shows a germline mismatch at one end, possibly a read error. The rearrangement links TRBV7-7 to TRBJ2-3; 8 nucleotides match TRBD2. Germline V lookup: CDR1 SSHAT, CDR2 FNYEAQ (reference sequence). CDR3 length: 15 residues. The chain's CDR3 is CASSPGTRNTDTQYF. The CDR3 DNA follows: TGTGCTAGCAGCCCCGGGACTAGAAACACAGATACGCAGTATTTT.

The chain couples TRBV2 to TRBJ2-2; TRBD2 is a possible D gene (5 bases). V dropped 4 bases and J dropped 6 bases, with 12 bases sitting between them. Germline CDR1 SNHLY, CDR2 FYNNEI. CDR3 length: 14 amino acids. The CDR3 DNA sequence: TGTGCCAGCAGTGGAGGGAGTAGCGCCGGGGAGCTGTTTTTT. Translated: CASSGGSSAGELFF.

The chain joins TRBV4-1 to TRBJ2-3; D is possibly TRBD1 (6 bases). This CDR3 region has 18 residues. Trimming removed 0 bases from V and 0 bases from J, with 16 bases in between. CDR1 and CDR2 (germline): MGHRA, YSYEKL. The CDR3 coding sequence is TGCGCCAGCAGCCAAGATGGGGGCCCCCCAGCTAGCACAGATACGCAGTATTTT. Translating it yields CASSQDGGPPASTDTQYF.

This chain uses TRBV5-1 with TRBJ2-1; D ambiguous. Trimming shortened V by 0 bases and J by 6 bases, and 7 bases separated the two germline ends. CDR1 is SGHRS and CDR2 is YFSETQ in the germline V gene. The CDR3 has 13 residues. Here the CDR3 reads CASSLASFNEQFF. In DNA, the CDR3 is TGCGCCAGCAGCTTGGCGAGTTTCAATGAGCAGTTCTTC.

V usage is TRBV4-3 and J usage is TRBJ2-1; TRBD2 matches at 9 bases. CDR3 length equals 16 residues. Trimming cost V 0 bases and J 7 bases; bases outside gene matches: 7. The germline V gene encodes CDR1 LGHNA and CDR2 YSLEER. CDR3 nucleotide sequence: TGCGCCAGCAGCCAAGATAGGGCGGGAGGGGGGAATGAGCAGTTCTTC. This gives the protein CASSQDRAGGGNEQFF.

This clone was seen only once. The chain employs TRBV24-1 and TRBJ2-3; TRBD2 matches 8 bases. The V gene end was trimmed by 4 bases and the J gene end by 5 bases; junction bases not matched to a gene: 10. Germline CDR1 reads KGHDR; CDR2 reads SFDVKD. The CDR3 is 16 residues long. The CDR3, as DNA: TGTGCCACCAGTGACCCCGGAGCGGGAGTCAGAGATACGCAGTATTTT. This gives the protein CATSDPGAGVRDTQYF.

V usage is TRBV11-3 and J usage is TRBJ2-5, with D possibly matching TRBD1 (5 bases). The length of the CDR3 is 18 residues. Germline CDR1 is SGHNT and CDR2 is YENEEA. The V end lost 1 base, the J end lost 1 base, and 19 bases lay between the germline ends. As DNA, the CDR3 is TGTGCCAGCAGCTTAGGGTTCGGGCAGGGCGGCCCCCAAGAGACCCAGTACTTC. Translated, it gives CASSLGFGQGGPQETQYF.

The chain joins TRBV28 to TRBJ2-1; D perhaps matches TRBD2 (6 bases). V lost 3 bases and J 3 bases, leaving 15 bases between the germline ends. Germline CDR1 reads MDHEN; CDR2 reads SYDVKM. The CDR3 extends over 16 amino acids. The CDR3 bases are TGTGCCAGCAGTTTTACGCGGGGTCCCCTCTACAATGAGCAGTTCTTC. Protein sequence: CASSFTRGPLYNEQFF.

The CDR3 protein is CASSPELATNYGYTF. The CDR3 DNA reads TGTGCCAGCTCACCAGAACTCGCTACTAACTATGGCTACACCTTC. This sequence joins TRBV18 and TRBJ1-2; no clear D. Germline V gene lookup returns CDR1 KGHSH and CDR2 LQKENI. The CDR3 runs 15 residues. Trimming took 2 bases from V and 0 from J, leaving 10 bases between them.

The J gene is TRBJ2-1, the V gene TRBV6-2 or TRBV6-3; 7 bases are shared with TRBD2. Germline values: CDR1 MNHEY, CDR2 SVGEGT. The CDR3 has 14 amino acids. Trimming at V came to 5 bases and at J to 6 bases, leaving 7 bases not matched to a gene. In DNA form, the CDR3 reads TGTGCCAGCAGTGGACTAGTGGGAGTCAATGAGCAGTTCTTC. Encoded protein: CASSGLVGVNEQFF.